The rows below give T cell receptor beta chains drawn from one sample of a study of blood T cell repertoires in COVID-19. Sequencing used immunoSEQ multiplex PCR; TCRdb keeps in-frame clones, though not all of them. The sample lists roughly 87,000 clones; 89% were seen once. The source material was peripheral blood. The receptors shown here come from a woman older than 75 with active COVID-19. Both conserved end residues are part of each CDR3. D genes are given only for firm matches. Some rows mark clone size as missing; the rest say once, few, many or name a class of expanded clone.

>TRBJ1-3|.|TRBV10-3|9|.
TGTGCCATCCGCCGGGGCATATATTTT
CAIRRGIYF
>TRBJ2-1|.|TRBV5-1|15|.
TGCGCCAGCAGCCCGGGCGGGATCCCCTACAATGAGCAGTTCTTC
CASSPGGIPYNEQFF
>TRBJ2-7|.|TRBV28|17|.
TGTGCCAGCAGTTTCCTCCCTCCCCAGGGAAGCTCCTACGAGCAGTACTTC
CASSFLPPQGSSYEQYF
>TRBJ1-5|.|TRBV7-9|15|.
TGTGCCAGCAGACCAGGGATTGAGGGCAATCAGCCCCAGCATTTT
CASRPGIEGNQPQHF
>TRBJ2-5|.|TRBV5-6|14|TRBD1
TGTGCCAGCAGCTCGACAGGGTTCGCGGAGACCCAGTACTTC
CASSSTGFAETQYF
>TRBJ2-7|.|TRBV24-1|16|TRBD1
TGTGCCACCAGTGACCCGGGACAGGGGGTGGGGAGCGAGCAGTACTTC
CATSDPGQGVGSEQYF
>TRBJ1-5|.|TRBV28|13|.
TGTGCCAGCACCGACGTAAGGGGTCAGCCCCAGCATTTT
CASTDVRGQPQHF
>TRBJ2-7|.|TRBV6-6|13|.
TGTGCCAGCAGTTTGCGGATACGCTACGAGCAGTACTTC
CASSLRIRYEQYF
>TRBJ2-3|.|TRBV7-3|15|TRBD2
TGTGCCAGCACCTCGGGCGGGAGGGCCGGAGATACGCAGTATTTT
CASTSGGRAGDTQYF
>TRBJ2-1|.|TRBV27|15|.
TGTGCCAGCAGTTTAGGGGGGAACTACTACAATGAGCAGTTCTTC
CASSLGGNYYNEQFF
>TRBJ2-3|once|TRBV3-1/TRBV3-2|15|.
TGTGCCAGCAGCCTCCGTTCAGGGGGCACAGATACGCAGTATTTT
CASSLRSGGTDTQYF
>TRBJ1-2|.|TRBV18|16|TRBD1
TGTGCCAGCTCACCTTCGGAGGGACAGGGCATGGGTGGCTACACCTTC
CASSPSEGQGMGGYTF
>TRBJ1-4|.|TRBV5-8|15|TRBD1
TGTGCCAGCAGCTTGCCGGGACAGGGGAATGAAAAACTGTTTTTT
CASSLPGQGNEKLFF
>TRBJ1-4|.|TRBV7-9|15|TRBD1
TGTGCCAGCAGCTTCTTGGGACAGGAGAATGAAAAACTGTTTTTT
CASSFLGQENEKLFF
>TRBJ1-2|.|TRBV5-5|16|.
TGTGCCAGCAGCCGCTTATCGGGCAGGGCGAACTATGGCTACACCTTC
CASSRLSGRANYGYTF
>TRBJ2-7|.|TRBV28|14|TRBD2
TGTGCCAGCAAAGAGCGGGAGCGAGGCTACGAGCAGTACTTC
CASKERERGYEQYF
>TRBJ2-7|.|TRBV7-9|14|TRBD2
TGTGCCAGCTCTCGGGGGGGACTCCGGTACGAGCAGTACTTC
CASSRGGLRYEQYF
>TRBJ2-7|.|TRBV19|15|TRBD1
TGTGCCAGTAGTGGACTCGGACAGGGCTCCTACGAGCAGTACTTC
CASSGLGQGSYEQYF
>TRBJ2-2|.|TRBV21-1|21|.
TGTGCCAGCAGCATGTGGGACAGATGGACTAGCGGGAAAGGGGGTACCGGGGAGCTGTTTTTT
CASSMWDRWTSGKGGTGELFF
>TRBJ1-1|.|TRBV19|15|TRBD1
TGTGCCAGTAACAATCTCGGGACAGGGAACACTGAAGCTTTCTTT
CASNNLGTGNTEAFF
>TRBJ2-1|.|TRBV7-2|15|.
TGTGCCAGCAGCCAAGACAGGCAGTCCTACAATGAGCAGTTCTTC
CASSQDRQSYNEQFF
>TRBJ2-3|.|TRBV19|17|TRBD2
TGTGCCAGTAGTATAGGGAGTCTAGCGGCCAGCACAGATACGCAGTATTTT
CASSIGSLAASTDTQYF
>TRBJ2-1|.|TRBV18|17|TRBD2
TGTGCCAGCTCACCCTTGACTTGGAGGGGACTAGCGGGAGGCGGGTTCTTC
CASSPLTWRGLAGGGFF
>TRBJ2-1|.|TRBV2|11|.
TGTGCCAGTAGTGGTAGATATGAGCAGTTCTTC
CASSGRYEQFF
>TRBJ1-5|few|TRBV13|16|.
TGTGCCAGCAGCTTGGGAGGGAAGGGAAGCAATCAGCCCCAGCATTTT
CASSLGGKGSNQPQHF
>TRBJ2-3|.|TRBV4-1|16|.
TGCGCCAGCAGCCGGACGGACTCTCAACTCACAGATACGCAGTATTTT
CASSRTDSQLTDTQYF
>TRBJ2-7|few|TRBV28|14|.
TGTGCCAGCAGTTTACTCCCCCAGGGGTACCAGCAGTACTTC
CASSLLPQGYQQYF
>TRBJ2-7|.|TRBV7-3|16|.
TGTGCCAGCAGCTCAAGGACACTATCGGCATTCGGAGAGCAGTACTTC
CASSSRTLSAFGEQYF
>TRBJ1-1|once|TRBV10-3|14|TRBD1
TGTGCCATCAGGGGGGACAGGGGGCGGACTGAAGCTTTCTTT
CAIRGDRGRTEAFF
>TRBJ1-2|.|TRBV5-4|14|.
TGTGCCAGCAGCCCAAACACAGGACGGGCTGGCTACACCTTC
CASSPNTGRAGYTF
>TRBJ2-6|.|TRBV27|14|TRBD1
TGTGCCAGCAGTTCGCAGGGGGTTGGCAACGTCCTGACTTTC
CASSSQGVGNVLTF
>TRBJ1-3|.|TRBV7-6|15|TRBD1
TGTGCCAGCAGCTCCCGACAGGGAGCTACAGACACCATATATTTT
CASSSRQGATDTIYF
>TRBJ2-3|.|TRBV11-2|14|TRBD1
TGTGCCAGCAGCTATAACAGGGGATCAGATACGCAGTATTTT
CASSYNRGSDTQYF
>TRBJ1-2|few|TRBV28|13|.
TGTGCCAGCAGTTCACCAAACTACTATGGCTACACCTTC
CASSSPNYYGYTF
>TRBJ2-1|.|TRBV9|17|TRBD2
TGTGCCAGCAGCGGGACGATCCGGGGGGGCTTCCACGATGAGCAGTTCTTC
CASSGTIRGGFHDEQFF
>TRBJ2-3|.|TRBV27|15|TRBD2
TGTGCCAGCAGTTTATTCGGACTAGCGAGAGATACGCAGTATTTT
CASSLFGLARDTQYF
>TRBJ1-6|.|TRBV28|15|TRBD1
TGTGCCAGCAGTTTCGGGACAGGGTATAATTCACCCCTCCACTTT
CASSFGTGYNSPLHF
>TRBJ1-2|.|TRBV2|10|.
TGTGCCATACCGGCGGGTGGCTACACCTTC
CAIPAGGYTF
>TRBJ1-3|.|TRBV24-1|17|.
TGTGCCACCAGTGATTTACGGGGTCAGGCGCCAGGAAACACCATATATTTT
CATSDLRGQAPGNTIYF
>TRBJ1-6|once|TRBV2|14|.
TGTGCCAGCAGTGCGTCAGGCTATAATTCACCCCTCCACTTT
CASSASGYNSPLHF
>TRBJ2-1|.|TRBV2|17|TRBD2
TGTGCCAGCAGTGAAGGGCTAGCGGGAGTTAGGTCCAATGAGCAGTTCTTC
CASSEGLAGVRSNEQFF
>TRBJ2-5|once|TRBV7-2|16|TRBD2
TGTGCCAGCAGCCGGGAGGGACTAGCGGGAGCAGAGACCCAGTACTTC
CASSREGLAGAETQYF
>TRBJ1-1|few|TRBV3-1/TRBV3-2|15|.
TGTGCCAGCAGCCATGGATACAGAGATCGGACTGAAGCTTTCTTT
CASSHGYRDRTEAFF
>TRBJ2-1|.|TRBV7-3|14|TRBD1
TGTGCCAGCAGCCCCGGGACAGGGAGGTTGGAGCAGTTCTTC
CASSPGTGRLEQFF
>TRBJ2-1|.|TRBV19|14|.
TGTGCCAGTAGTATAGACAGGGTAGGTGGTGAGCAGTTCTTC
CASSIDRVGGEQFF
>TRBJ2-5|.|TRBV27|15|TRBD2
TGTGCCAGCAGTCGACTAGCGGGAGTCCGTGAGACCCAGTACTTC
CASSRLAGVRETQYF
>TRBJ2-1|.|TRBV19|17|TRBD2
TGTGCCAGTAGTCTCGGGACTAGCGGGATGGGGGGCAATGAGCAGTTCTTC
CASSLGTSGMGGNEQFF
>TRBJ1-5|.|TRBV28|15|.
TGTGCCAGCAGGCCGGACACCTTAAGCAATCAGCCCCAGCATTTT
CASRPDTLSNQPQHF
>TRBJ2-2|.|TRBV7-3|15|TRBD2
TGTGCCAGCAGATTAGCGGGAGCGAACACCGGGGAGCTGTTTTTT
CASRLAGANTGELFF
>TRBJ2-7|.|TRBV7-2|11|.
TGTGCCAGCAGCCGGGAGTACGAGCAGTACTTC
CASSREYEQYF
>TRBJ2-1|.|TRBV24-1|12|TRBD1
TGTGCCACCAGTGATGGGACAGCCAAGCAGTTCTTC
CATSDGTAKQFF
>TRBJ2-7|.|TRBV5-4|16|TRBD2
TGTGCCAGCAGCTTGGCGGGTCGGGGGGATTCCTACGAGCAGTACTTC
CASSLAGRGDSYEQYF
>TRBJ1-2|.|TRBV4-3|15|.
TGCGCCAGCAGCCAAGTAGGAGAAATTAACTATGGCTACACCTTC
CASSQVGEINYGYTF
>TRBJ2-4|.|TRBV11-2|15|TRBD1
TGTGCCAGCAGCTTATCACAGGGGACCAAAAACATTCAGTACTTC
CASSLSQGTKNIQYF
>TRBJ2-1|once|TRBV28|21|.
TGTGCCAGCAGTTCCTCCGGGGGGACCCTTCCGCGGGACATGTCCTACAATGAGCAGTTCTTC
CASSSSGGTLPRDMSYNEQFF
>TRBJ2-3|.|TRBV28|18|TRBD2
TGTGCCAGCAGTGTGGGACTACCTTATCTCGGAGGCACAGATACGCAGTATTTT
CASSVGLPYLGGTDTQYF
>TRBJ2-3|.|TRBV9|20|TRBD2
TGTGCCAGCAGCGTAGGGGTGGGACTAGCGGGCCTACCCTACACAGATACGCAGTATTTT
CASSVGVGLAGLPYTDTQYF
>TRBJ2-1|.|TRBV9|16|TRBD2
TGTGCCAGCAGCGTAGGATTCGGGAGGGATCTGATTGAGCAGTTCTTC
CASSVGFGRDLIEQFF
>TRBJ1-5|.|TRBV28|13|.
TGTGCCAGCAGTTTTCAGGGCTACCAGCCCCAGCATTTT
CASSFQGYQPQHF